This T cell receptor beta chain was sequenced for a study of shared clonotypes between healthy human individuals. This clone was counted once. Antigen: not known. Trimming shortened V by 6 bases and J by 0 bases, and 6 bases separated the two germline ends. CDR1 is SGHAT, CDR2 FQNNGV, per germline. The CDR3 has 13 residues. Study-level findings and limits: Clonotypes shared by all four donors outscored non-shared clonotypes in generation probability. Deeper or shallower sequencing was expected to change how clonotypes are shared among donors.

Measured with immunoSEQ multiplex PCR; TCRdb has only the in-frame clones, and not every one. The data show some 1 million clones, 70% to 80% seen once. The gene calls are TRBV11-2 and TRBJ1-3; D not resolved. This TCR came from a man between 18 and 35 years old in good health. The sequenced material came from memory CD4+ T cells sorted from blood. Subset denoted: CD45RA-negative fraction. CDR3 in amino acids: CASRVSSGNTIYF. CDR3 sequence (DNA): TGTGCCAGCAGAGTAAGCTCTGGAAACACCATATATTTT.